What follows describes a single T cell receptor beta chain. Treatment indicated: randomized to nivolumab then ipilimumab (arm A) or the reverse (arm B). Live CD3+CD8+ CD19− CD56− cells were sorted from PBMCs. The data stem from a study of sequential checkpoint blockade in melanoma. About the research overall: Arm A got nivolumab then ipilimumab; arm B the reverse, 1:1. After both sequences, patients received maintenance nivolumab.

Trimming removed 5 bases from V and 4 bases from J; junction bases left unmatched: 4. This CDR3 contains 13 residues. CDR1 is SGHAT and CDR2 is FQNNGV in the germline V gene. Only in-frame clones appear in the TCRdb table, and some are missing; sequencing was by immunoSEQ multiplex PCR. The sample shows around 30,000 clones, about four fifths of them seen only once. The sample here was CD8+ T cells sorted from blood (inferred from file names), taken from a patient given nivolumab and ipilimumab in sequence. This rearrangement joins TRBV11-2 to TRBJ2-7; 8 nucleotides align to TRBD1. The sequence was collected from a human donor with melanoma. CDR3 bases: TGTGCCAGCAGCGGGACAGGCTATTACGAGCAGTACTTC. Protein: CASSGTGYYEQYF.